The rows below give T cell receptor beta chains drawn from one sample of a study of blood T cell repertoires in COVID-19. Produced via immunoSEQ multiplex PCR; TCRdb's table is partial and in-frame only. The table includes more than 150,000 clones, 80% to 90% detected once. Sequenced: peripheral blood. These receptors were taken from a man between 65 and 85 years old with active or convalescent COVID-19. CDR3s leave out the opening cysteine and the closing phenylalanine or tryptophan.

j_gene: TRBJ1-1; v_gene: TRBV13; CDR3aa: ASSSGTGFPNTEAF
j_gene: TRBJ2-7; v_gene: TRBV19; CDR3aa: ASSPTNSYEQY
j_gene: TRBJ1-6; v_gene: TRBV27; CDR3aa: ASSLTTVSYNSPLH
j_gene: TRBJ1-1; v_gene: TRBV5-1; CDR3aa: ASSLGFTGARTEAF
j_gene: TRBJ2-1; v_gene: TRBV7-3; CDR3aa: ASSPGLAIYNEQF
j_gene: TRBJ2-3; v_gene: TRBV28; CDR3aa: ASSSVGAGAPRADTQY
j_gene: TRBJ1-4; v_gene: TRBV11-2; CDR3aa: ASSFTGQGWEKLF
j_gene: TRBJ2-7; v_gene: TRBV18; CDR3aa: ASSSTGAYEQY
j_gene: TRBJ2-7; v_gene: TRBV6-5; CDR3aa: ASSQGGEQY
j_gene: TRBJ2-5; v_gene: TRBV7-2; CDR3aa: ASSTRTSGGPQVAQY
j_gene: TRBJ1-2; v_gene: TRBV18; CDR3aa: ASSPGSEGNYGYT
j_gene: TRBJ1-4; v_gene: TRBV6-5; CDR3aa: ASRGGATNEKLF
j_gene: TRBJ2-7; v_gene: TRBV6-5; CDR3aa: ASSHYEQY
j_gene: TRBJ2-4; v_gene: TRBV15; CDR3aa: ATNRGQQAKNIQY
j_gene: TRBJ2-4; v_gene: TRBV24-1; CDR3aa: ATSDPRQVGNIQY
j_gene: TRBJ2-7; v_gene: TRBV18; CDR3aa: ASSPMTGEDEQY
j_gene: TRBJ2-5; v_gene: TRBV4-2; CDR3aa: ASSPLAGGETQY
j_gene: TRBJ1-5; v_gene: TRBV7-2; CDR3aa: ASSSTEAQH
j_gene: TRBJ1-2; v_gene: TRBV7-9; CDR3aa: ASSLDIFNYGYT
j_gene: TRBJ2-7; v_gene: TRBV7-9; CDR3aa: ATDTPYEQY
j_gene: TRBJ2-3; v_gene: TRBV4-3; CDR3aa: ASSQVSSVPILTDTQY
j_gene: TRBJ1-4; v_gene: TRBV30; CDR3aa: AGMGLSEKLF
j_gene: TRBJ2-2; v_gene: TRBV6-2/TRBV6-3; CDR3aa: ASSNRLAGINTGELF
j_gene: TRBJ2-1; v_gene: TRBV6-2/TRBV6-3; CDR3aa: ASSTWTSDNEQF
j_gene: TRBJ2-3; v_gene: TRBV18; CDR3aa: ASSPQTSGTDTQY
j_gene: TRBJ2-7; v_gene: TRBV5-4; CDR3aa: ASSPGTGIYEQY
j_gene: TRBJ2-2; v_gene: TRBV27; CDR3aa: ASSGEQNTGELF
j_gene: TRBJ2-1; v_gene: TRBV28; CDR3aa: ASSSVTSGEYNEQF
j_gene: TRBJ1-4; v_gene: TRBV25-1; CDR3aa: ASSDPGTGGKLF
j_gene: TRBJ1-6; v_gene: TRBV11-2; CDR3aa: ASSPVGTGLLSPLH
j_gene: TRBJ1-3; v_gene: TRBV18; CDR3aa: ASSPTGSPGNTIY
j_gene: TRBJ1-2; v_gene: TRBV5-5; CDR3aa: ASSPPTGVRYGYT
j_gene: TRBJ2-6; v_gene: TRBV6-2/TRBV6-3; CDR3aa: ASSYLRSGANVLT
j_gene: TRBJ1-1; v_gene: TRBV2; CDR3aa: ASSVRGAAGNTEAF
j_gene: TRBJ1-1; v_gene: TRBV27; CDR3aa: ASSLYRRNTEAF
j_gene: TRBJ2-2; v_gene: TRBV24-1; CDR3aa: ATSDLRTATGELF
j_gene: TRBJ1-3; v_gene: TRBV28; CDR3aa: ATGGAGNTIY
j_gene: TRBJ1-1; v_gene: TRBV29-1; CDR3aa: SVGLGGPGAEAF
j_gene: TRBJ2-5; v_gene: TRBV7-2; CDR3aa: ASSARLAGGQETQY
j_gene: TRBJ2-3; v_gene: TRBV18; CDR3aa: ASSPPGQGSDTQY
j_gene: TRBJ1-5; v_gene: TRBV7-9; CDR3aa: ASSFQTGNQPQH
j_gene: TRBJ2-1; v_gene: TRBV6-4; CDR3aa: ASSPRGVADNEQF
j_gene: TRBJ1-1; v_gene: TRBV7-9; CDR3aa: ASSLRTSTGGLDTEAF
j_gene: TRBJ2-6; v_gene: TRBV19; CDR3aa: ASSRQGVRSAGANVLT
j_gene: TRBJ2-5; v_gene: TRBV9; CDR3aa: ASSPQVRQETQY
j_gene: TRBJ2-5; v_gene: TRBV7-9; CDR3aa: ASSQGTSGVETQY